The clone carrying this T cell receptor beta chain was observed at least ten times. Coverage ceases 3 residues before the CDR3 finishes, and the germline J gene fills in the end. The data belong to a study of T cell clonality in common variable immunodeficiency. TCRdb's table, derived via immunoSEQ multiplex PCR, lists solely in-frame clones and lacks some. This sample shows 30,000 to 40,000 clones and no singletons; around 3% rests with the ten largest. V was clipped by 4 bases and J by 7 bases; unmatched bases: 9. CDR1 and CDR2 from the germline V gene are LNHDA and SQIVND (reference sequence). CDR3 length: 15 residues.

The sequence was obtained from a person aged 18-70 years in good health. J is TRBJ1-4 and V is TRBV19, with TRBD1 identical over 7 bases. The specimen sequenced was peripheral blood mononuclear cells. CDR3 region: CASSTSGTAGEKLFF. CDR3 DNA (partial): TGTGCCAGTAGTACCTCCGGGACAGCGGGTGAAAAA.